This TCR beta chain was recorded in a study of CD8 T cells in ankylosing spondylitis (dated by TCRdb to between 2016 and 2019). For context, the study as a whole: The study set out to find disease-linked TCR variants by profiling T cell receptor beta repertoires in ankylosing spondylitis patients and healthy donors. The full study cohort comprised about 23 ankylosing spondylitis patients and roughly 110 healthy donors. Samples of peripheral blood were taken, and for ankylosing spondylitis patients, synovial fluid was collected as well.

Compared with germline, V lacks 5 bases and J lacks 7 bases; bases without a gene match: 4. Based on the germline V gene, the CDR1 and CDR2 sequences are MNHNS and SASEGT. Measured from the cysteine to the phenylalanine, the CDR3 is 13 residues long. CDR3 DNA is the only sequence kept; it has 39 bases, read in frame from the first base. What the work shows at the level of the full study, not this receptor alone: Some motif variants had previously been reported in the synovial fluid and blood of reactive arthritis patients, which suggests shared mechanisms of disease initiation. Significant enrichment of the disease-linked clones was reported in matched synovial fluid samples from ankylosing spondylitis patients. A TCR beta motif of eight highly homologous amino acid variants appeared characteristic of blood from ankylosing spondylitis patients. A CD8+ phenotype was shown by the disease-linked clones, which were found at relatively low frequencies in peripheral blood.

Sequencing was carried out with an Illumina HiSeq 2500. TCR beta libraries were prepared by quantitative 5'-RACE with molecular barcodes. From the authors' description of their analysis: A new computational method based on a probabilistic model of VDJ rearrangement was used to identify disease-linked TCR variants. TCRdb trimmed the raw reads at Q25, called clones with MiXCR and kept productive beta chains. Rows are unified per CDR3 protein, each entry keeping the most common DNA and genes. It is TCRdb's table, rather than the study itself, that gives the V and J calls and clone size. The sample table lists 200,000 to 250,000 distinct CDR3 sequences, approximately 20% of them with a count of one. In total, the top ten clones hold about 42% of the sample. This clonotype was seen more than once but under ten times. Its antigen is not yet known. Nothing much larger sits one base from this clone, and base qualities are not available.

The chain uses TRBV6-1 and TRBJ2-1, and 8 junction bases match TRBD2. The TCR comes from a male donor with ankylosing spondylitis. The sample comprised blood, either unsorted or a sorted T cell fraction (not recorded which). The CDR3 loop reads CASSLAGLNEQFF. The DNA is TGTGCCAGCAGTCTAGCGGGCCTTAATGAGCAGTTCTTC.